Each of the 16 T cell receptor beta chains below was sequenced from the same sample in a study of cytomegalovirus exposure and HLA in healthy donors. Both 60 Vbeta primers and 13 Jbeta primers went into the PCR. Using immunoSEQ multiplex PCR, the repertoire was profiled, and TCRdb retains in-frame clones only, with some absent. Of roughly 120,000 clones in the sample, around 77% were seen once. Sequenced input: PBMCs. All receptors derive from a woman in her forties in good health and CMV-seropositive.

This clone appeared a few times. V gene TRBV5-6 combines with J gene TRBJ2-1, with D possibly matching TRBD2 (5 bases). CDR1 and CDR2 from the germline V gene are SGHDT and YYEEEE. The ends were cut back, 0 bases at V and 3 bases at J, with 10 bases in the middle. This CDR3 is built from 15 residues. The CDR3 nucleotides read TGTGCCAGCAGCTTGGGAGCGGTCGGCTACAATGAGCAGTTCTTC. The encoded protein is CASSLGAVGYNEQFF. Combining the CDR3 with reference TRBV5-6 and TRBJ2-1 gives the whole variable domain DAGVTQSPTHLIKTRGQQVTLRCSPKSGHDTVSWYQQALGQGPQFIFQYYEEEERQRGNFPDRFSGHQFPNYSSELNVNALLLGDSALYLCASSLGAVGYNEQFFGPGTRLTVL.

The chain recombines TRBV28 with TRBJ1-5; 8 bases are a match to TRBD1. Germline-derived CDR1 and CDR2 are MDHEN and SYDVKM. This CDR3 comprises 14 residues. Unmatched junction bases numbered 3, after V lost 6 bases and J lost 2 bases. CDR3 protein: CASRTGEGNQPQHF. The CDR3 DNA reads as TGTGCCAGCAGGACAGGGGAAGGCAATCAGCCCCAGCATTTT.

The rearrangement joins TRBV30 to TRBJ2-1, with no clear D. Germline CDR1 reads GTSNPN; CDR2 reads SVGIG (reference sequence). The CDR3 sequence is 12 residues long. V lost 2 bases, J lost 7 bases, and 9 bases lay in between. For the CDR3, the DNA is TGTGCCTGGAGTAACCCTAGTAATGAGCAGTTCTTC. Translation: CAWSNPSNEQFF.

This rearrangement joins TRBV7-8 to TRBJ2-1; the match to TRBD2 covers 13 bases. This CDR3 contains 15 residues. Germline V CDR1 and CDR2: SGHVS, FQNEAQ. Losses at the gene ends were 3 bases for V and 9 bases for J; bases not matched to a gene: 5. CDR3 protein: CASSFGLAGASEQFF. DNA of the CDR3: TGTGCCAGCAGCTTTGGACTAGCGGGAGCAAGTGAGCAGTTCTTC.

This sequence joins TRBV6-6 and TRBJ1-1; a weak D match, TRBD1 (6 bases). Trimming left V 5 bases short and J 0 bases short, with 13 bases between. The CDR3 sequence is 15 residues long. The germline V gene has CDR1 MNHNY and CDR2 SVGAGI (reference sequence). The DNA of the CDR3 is TGTGCCAGCAGTCAGAGGACAGTCATGAACACTGAAGCTTTCTTT. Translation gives CASSQRTVMNTEAFF.

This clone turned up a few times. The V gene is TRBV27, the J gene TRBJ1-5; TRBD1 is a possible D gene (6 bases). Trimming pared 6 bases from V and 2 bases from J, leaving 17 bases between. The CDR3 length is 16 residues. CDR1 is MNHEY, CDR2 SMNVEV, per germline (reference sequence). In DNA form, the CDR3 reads TGTGCCAGCAGAAATGCCGGGACATCAGGCAATCAGCCCCAGCATTTT. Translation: CASRNAGTSGNQPQHF.

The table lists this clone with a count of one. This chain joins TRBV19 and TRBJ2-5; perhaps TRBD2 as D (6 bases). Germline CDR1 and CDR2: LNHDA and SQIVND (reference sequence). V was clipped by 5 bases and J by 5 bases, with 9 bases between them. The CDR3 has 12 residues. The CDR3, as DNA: TGTGCCAGTAGTCCAGGGAGGGAGACCCAGTACTTC. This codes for CASSPGRETQYF.

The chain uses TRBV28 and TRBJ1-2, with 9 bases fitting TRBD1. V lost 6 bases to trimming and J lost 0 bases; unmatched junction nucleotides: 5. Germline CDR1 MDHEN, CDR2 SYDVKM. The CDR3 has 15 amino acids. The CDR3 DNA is TGTGCCAGCAGGCAACAGGGGGCCTCTAACTATGGCTACACCTTC. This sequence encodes CASRQQGASNYGYTF.

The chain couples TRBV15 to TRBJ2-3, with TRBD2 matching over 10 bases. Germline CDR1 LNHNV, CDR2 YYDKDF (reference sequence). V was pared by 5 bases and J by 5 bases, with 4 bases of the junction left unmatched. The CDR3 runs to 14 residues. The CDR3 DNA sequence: TGTGCCACCAGCTCTCGACTAGCGGGAGATACGCAGTATTTT. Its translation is CATSSRLAGDTQYF.

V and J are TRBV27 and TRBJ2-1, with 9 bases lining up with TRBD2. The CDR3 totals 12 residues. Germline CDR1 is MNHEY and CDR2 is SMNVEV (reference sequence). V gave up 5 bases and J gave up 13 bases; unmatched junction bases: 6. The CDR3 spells CASSTRLAGQFF. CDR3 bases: TGTGCCAGCAGTACTCGGCTAGCGGGACAGTTCTTC.

CDR3 coding DNA: TGCGCCAGCGAGGGACAGCGGACCTACGAGCAGTACTTC. Protein: CASEGQRTYEQYF. The chain couples TRBV10-2 to TRBJ2-7, with TRBD1 identical over 7 bases. This CDR3 region has 13 residues. Germline CDR1 is WSHSY and CDR2 is SAAADI. V shed 8 bases and J 2 bases; nucleotides not matched to a gene: 6.

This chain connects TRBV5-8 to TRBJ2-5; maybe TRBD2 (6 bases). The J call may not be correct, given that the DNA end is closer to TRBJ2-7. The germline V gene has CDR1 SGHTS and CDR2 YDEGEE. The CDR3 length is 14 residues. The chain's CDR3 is CASSSEGLSYEQYF. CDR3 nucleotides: TGTGCCAGCAGTAGTGAGGGACTCTCCTACGAGCAGTACTTC.

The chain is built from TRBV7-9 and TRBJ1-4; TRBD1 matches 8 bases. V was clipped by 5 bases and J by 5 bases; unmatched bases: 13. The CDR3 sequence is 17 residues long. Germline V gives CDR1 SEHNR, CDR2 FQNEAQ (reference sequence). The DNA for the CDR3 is TGTGCCAGCAGCCCTATGACAGGGGCGAATAAGAATGAAAAACTGTTTTTT. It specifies CASSPMTGANKNEKLFF.

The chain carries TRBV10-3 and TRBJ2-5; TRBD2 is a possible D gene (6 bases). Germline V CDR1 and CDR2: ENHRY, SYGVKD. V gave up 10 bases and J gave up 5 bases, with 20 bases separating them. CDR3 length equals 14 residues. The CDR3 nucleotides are TGTGCCACAGCGGGTGCCCCATTGAGGGAGACCCAGTACTTC. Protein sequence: CATAGAPLRETQYF.

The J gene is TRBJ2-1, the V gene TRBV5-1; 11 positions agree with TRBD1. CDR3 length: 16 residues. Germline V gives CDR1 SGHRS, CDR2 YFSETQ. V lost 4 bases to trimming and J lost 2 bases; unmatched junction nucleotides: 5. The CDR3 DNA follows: TGCGCCAGCAGCGGGGACAGGGGGGGGCCCTACAATGAGCAGTTCTTC. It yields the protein CASSGDRGGPYNEQFF. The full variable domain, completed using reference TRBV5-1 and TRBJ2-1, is KAGVTQTPRYLIKTRGQQVTLSCSPISGHRSVSWYQQTPGQGLQFLFEYFSETQRNKGNFPGRFSGRQFSNSRSEMNVSTLELGDSALYLCASSGDRGGPYNEQFFGPGTRLTVL.

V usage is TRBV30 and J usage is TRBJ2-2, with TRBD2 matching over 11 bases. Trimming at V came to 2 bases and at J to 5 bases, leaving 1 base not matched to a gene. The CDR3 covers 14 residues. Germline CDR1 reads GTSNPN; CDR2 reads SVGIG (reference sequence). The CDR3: CAWSWTSGTGELFF. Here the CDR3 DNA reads TGTGCCTGGAGTTGGACTAGCGGGACCGGGGAGCTGTTTTTT.